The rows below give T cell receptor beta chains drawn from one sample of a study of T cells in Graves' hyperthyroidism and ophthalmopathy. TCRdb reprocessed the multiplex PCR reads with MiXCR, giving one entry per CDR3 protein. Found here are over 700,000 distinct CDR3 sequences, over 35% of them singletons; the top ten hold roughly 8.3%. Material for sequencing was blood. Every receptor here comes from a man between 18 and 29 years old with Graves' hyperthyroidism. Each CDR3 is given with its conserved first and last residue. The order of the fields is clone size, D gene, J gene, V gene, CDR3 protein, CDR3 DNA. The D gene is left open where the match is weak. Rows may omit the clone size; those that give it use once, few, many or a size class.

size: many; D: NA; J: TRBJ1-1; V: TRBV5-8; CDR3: CASSTRQADTEAFF; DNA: TGTGCCAGCAGCACCCGACAGGCAGACACTGAAGCTTTCTTT
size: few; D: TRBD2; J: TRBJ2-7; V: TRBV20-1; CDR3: CSATLAGLGYEQYF; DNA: TGCAGTGCTACCCTAGCGGGGTTGGGTTACGAGCAGTACTTC
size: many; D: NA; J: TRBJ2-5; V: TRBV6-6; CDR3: CASRRGQETQYF; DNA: TGTGCCAGCCGGAGGGGGCAAGAGACCCAGTACTTC
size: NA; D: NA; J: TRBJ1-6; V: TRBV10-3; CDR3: CASSYRVRDSPLHF; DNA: TGTGCCAGCAGTTACAGGGTTAGGGATTCACCCCTCCACTTT
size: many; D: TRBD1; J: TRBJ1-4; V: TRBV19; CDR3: CASSPPGQGWEKLFF; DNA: TGTGCCAGTAGTCCACCGGGACAGGGATGGGAAAAACTGTTTTTT
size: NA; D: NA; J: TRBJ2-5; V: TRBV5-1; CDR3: CASSLWGIKETQYF; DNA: TGTGCCAGCAGCTTGTGGGGCATAAAAGAGACCCAGTACTTC
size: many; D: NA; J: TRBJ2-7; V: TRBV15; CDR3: CATSRAGKQYF; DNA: TGTGCCACCAGCAGAGCTGGGAAGCAGTACTTC
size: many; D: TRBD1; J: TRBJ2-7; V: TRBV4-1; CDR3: CASSQVGQSYEQYF; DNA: TGTGCCAGCAGCCAGGTGGGACAGTCCTACGAGCAGTACTTC
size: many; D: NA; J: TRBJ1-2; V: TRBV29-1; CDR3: CSAQDNYGYTF; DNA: TGCAGCGCCCAGGACAACTATGGCTACACCTTC
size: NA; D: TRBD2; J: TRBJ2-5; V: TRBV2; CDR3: CASSDRTRTETQYF; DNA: TGTGCCAGCAGTGATCGGACTAGAACGGAGACCCAGTACTTC
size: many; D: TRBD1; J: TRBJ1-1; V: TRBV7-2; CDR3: CASSVDRGAEAFF; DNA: TGTGCCAGCAGCGTAGACAGGGGGGCTGAAGCTTTCTTT
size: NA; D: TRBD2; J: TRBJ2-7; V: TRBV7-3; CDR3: CASSPLAGGQYEQYF; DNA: TGTGCCAGCAGCCCCTTGGCGGGGGGGCAGTACGAGCAGTACTTC
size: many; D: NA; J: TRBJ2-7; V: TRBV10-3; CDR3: CAISEPSTDYEQYF; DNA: TGTGCCATCAGTGAGCCTTCGACTGATTACGAGCAGTACTTC
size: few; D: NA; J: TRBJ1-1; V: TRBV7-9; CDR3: CASSLGLGLAEAFF; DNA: TGTGCCAGCAGCTTAGGACTGGGTTTGGCTGAAGCTTTCTTT
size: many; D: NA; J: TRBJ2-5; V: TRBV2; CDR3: CATYWRVGETQYF; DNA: TGTGCCACCTACTGGAGGGTCGGGGAGACCCAGTACTTC
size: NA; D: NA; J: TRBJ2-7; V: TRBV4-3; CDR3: CASSQETGSLPYEQYF; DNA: TGCGCCAGCAGCCAGGAAACAGGGTCTCTCCCCTACGAGCAGTACTTC
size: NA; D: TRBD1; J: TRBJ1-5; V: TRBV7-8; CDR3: CASSRQGQGSNQPQHF; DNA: TGTGCCAGCAGCCGTCAAGGACAGGGCAGCAATCAGCCCCAGCATTTT
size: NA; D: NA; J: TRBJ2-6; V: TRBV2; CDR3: CASKKSEVDSGANVLTF; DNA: TGTGCCAGCAAGAAGTCGGAGGTTGACTCTGGGGCCAACGTCCTGACTTTC
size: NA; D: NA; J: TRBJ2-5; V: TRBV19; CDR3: CASSIGRGTQRGETQYF; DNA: TGTGCCAGTAGTATAGGAAGGGGCACGCAGAGAGGAGAGACCCAGTACTTC
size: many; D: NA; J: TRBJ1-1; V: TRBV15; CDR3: CATTKTVYTEAFF; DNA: TGTGCCACCACCAAGACAGTTTACACTGAAGCTTTCTTT
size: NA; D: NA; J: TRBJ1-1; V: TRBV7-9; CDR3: CGVEAANTEAFF; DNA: TGTGGTGTGGAAGCGGCTAACACTGAAGCTTTCTTT
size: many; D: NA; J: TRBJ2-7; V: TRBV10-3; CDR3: CAIRPASVYEQYF; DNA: TGTGCCATCAGACCAGCTAGTGTCTACGAGCAGTACTTC
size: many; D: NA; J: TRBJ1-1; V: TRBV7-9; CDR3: CASSLGWTEAFF; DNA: TGTGCCAGCAGCTTAGGGTGGACTGAAGCTTTCTTT
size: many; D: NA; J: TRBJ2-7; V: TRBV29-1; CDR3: CSVVRPPNEQYF; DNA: TGCAGCGTTGTCCGGCCGCCCAACGAGCAGTACTTC
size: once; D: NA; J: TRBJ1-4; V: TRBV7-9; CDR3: CASSSRDREKLFF; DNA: TGTGCCAGCAGCTCACGAGACAGGGAAAAACTGTTTTTT
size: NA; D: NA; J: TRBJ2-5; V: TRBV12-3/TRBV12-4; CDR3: CASSLLQGFGTQYF; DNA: TGTGCCAGCAGTCTCCTACAGGGCTTCGGGACCCAGTACTTC
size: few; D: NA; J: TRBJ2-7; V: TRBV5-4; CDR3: CASSNNQGEQYF; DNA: TGTGCCAGCAGTAACAATCAGGGTGAGCAGTACTTC
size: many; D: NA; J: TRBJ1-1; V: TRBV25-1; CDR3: CASENPGTEAFF; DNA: TGTGCCAGCGAAAACCCGGGGACTGAAGCTTTCTTT
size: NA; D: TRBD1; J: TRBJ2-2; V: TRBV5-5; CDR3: CASNIPGQKNTGELFF; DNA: TGTGCCAGCAACATTCCGGGACAGAAAAACACCGGGGAGCTGTTTTTT
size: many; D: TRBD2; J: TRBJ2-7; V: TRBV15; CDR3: CATSRDWRGSYEQYF; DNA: TGTGCCACCAGCAGAGATTGGCGGGGGTCCTACGAGCAGTACTTC
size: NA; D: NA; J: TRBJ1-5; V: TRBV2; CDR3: CASKGDGYEQPQHF; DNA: TGTGCCAGCAAAGGGGATGGGTACGAGCAGCCCCAGCATTTT
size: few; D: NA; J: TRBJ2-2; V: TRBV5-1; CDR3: CASSLVRETTGELFF; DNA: TGCGCCAGCAGCTTGGTCCGGGAGACCACCGGGGAGCTGTTTTTT
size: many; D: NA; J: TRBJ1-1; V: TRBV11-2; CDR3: CASRSKGISPTEAFF; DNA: TGTGCCAGCAGAAGCAAGGGAATATCGCCCACTGAAGCTTTCTTT
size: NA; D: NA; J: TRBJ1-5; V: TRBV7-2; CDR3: CASSSISGDQPQHF; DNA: TGTGCCAGCAGCTCAATTTCGGGGGACCAGCCCCAGCATTTT